Given below is one T cell receptor beta chain in context. CDR3 size: 13 residues. The germline V and J ends were trimmed by 7 bases and 3 bases, with 9 bases remaining between them. Germline V gene data show CDR1 as MNHNY and CDR2 as SVGAGI (reference sequence). This entry belongs to a study of technical replicates of blood from four donors. Assay: immunoSEQ multiplex PCR; the TCRdb copy retains only in-frame clones and omits some. The sample holds over 60,000 clones; roughly 93% are singletons and the top ten take about 0.25%. The receptor comes from a human donor in good health. The sequencing sample was made of T cells isolated from PBMCs. The chain uses TRBV6-6 and TRBJ2-2; D not resolved. CDR3 nucleotides: TGTGCCAGCACGTACTATGACACCGGGGAGCTGTTTTTT. Protein sequence: CASTYYDTGELFF.